Listed below are T cell receptor beta chains from one sample, sequenced in a study of technical replicates of blood from several donors. Data came from immunoSEQ multiplex PCR; TCRdb stores just in-frame clones and leaves some out. The repertoire consists of around 80,000 clones, with about 91% occurring once and the leading ten covering approximately 0.41%. The sequenced material came from T cells isolated from PBMCs. These receptors all stem from a human donor in good health. The CDR3 runs from the conserved cysteine through the conserved F or W. The order of the fields is clone size, J gene, V gene, D gene, CDR3 protein, CDR3 DNA. A D gene is named only where the DNA matches it firmly. Clone size is stated in some rows and not others, as once, few, many or a class when expanded.

clone size: -
J gene: TRBJ2-2
V gene: TRBV7-8
D gene: TRBD1
CDR3 protein: CANRGQGRVTGELFF
CDR3 DNA: TGTGCCAACCGCGGACAGGGACGTGTCACCGGGGAGCTGTTTTTT

clone size: -
J gene: TRBJ1-2
V gene: TRBV7-9
D gene: TRBD1
CDR3 protein: CASSLGQNYGYTF
CDR3 DNA: TGTGCCAGCAGCTTGGGACAGAACTATGGCTACACCTTC

clone size: -
J gene: TRBJ2-2
V gene: TRBV5-4
D gene: -
CDR3 protein: CASSLDRTNTGELFF
CDR3 DNA: TGTGCCAGCAGCTTGGACAGGACGAACACCGGGGAGCTGTTTTTT

clone size: -
J gene: TRBJ1-2
V gene: TRBV11-2
D gene: -
CDR3 protein: CASSLAFRDTYGYTF
CDR3 DNA: TGTGCCAGCAGCTTAGCTTTTAGGGACACCTATGGCTACACCTTC

clone size: -
J gene: TRBJ2-3
V gene: TRBV7-8
D gene: TRBD2
CDR3 protein: CASSLWSGGADTQYF
CDR3 DNA: TGTGCCAGCAGCTTATGGTCGGGGGGGGCAGATACGCAGTATTTT

clone size: -
J gene: TRBJ1-3
V gene: TRBV13
D gene: -
CDR3 protein: CASSDRTSGNTIYF
CDR3 DNA: TGTGCCAGCAGCGACAGAACCTCTGGAAACACCATATATTTT

clone size: -
J gene: TRBJ2-7
V gene: TRBV5-6
D gene: TRBD1
CDR3 protein: CASSGMTGGAMIYEQYF
CDR3 DNA: TGTGCCAGCAGCGGAATGACAGGGGGCGCAATGATTTACGAGCAGTACTTC

clone size: -
J gene: TRBJ1-2
V gene: TRBV29-1
D gene: TRBD1
CDR3 protein: CSVERTGASYGYTF
CDR3 DNA: TGCAGCGTTGAACGGACAGGGGCGAGTTATGGCTACACCTTC

clone size: -
J gene: TRBJ2-2
V gene: TRBV7-9
D gene: -
CDR3 protein: CASSFRSSYDTGELFF
CDR3 DNA: TGTGCCAGCAGCTTCCGTTCGAGCTACGACACCGGGGAGCTGTTTTTT

clone size: once
J gene: TRBJ2-2
V gene: TRBV11-2
D gene: -
CDR3 protein: CASSKGGPLTGELFF
CDR3 DNA: TGTGCCAGCAGCAAAGGGGGACCTTTGACCGGGGAGCTGTTTTTT

clone size: -
J gene: TRBJ1-1
V gene: TRBV5-4
D gene: TRBD1
CDR3 protein: CASSLPGGKAFF
CDR3 DNA: TGTGCCAGCAGCTTGCCAGGGGGCAAAGCTTTCTTT

clone size: -
J gene: TRBJ2-7
V gene: TRBV9
D gene: -
CDR3 protein: CASSVEGDISYEQYF
CDR3 DNA: TGTGCCAGCAGCGTAGAGGGGGACATTTCCTACGAGCAGTACTTC

clone size: -
J gene: TRBJ2-1
V gene: TRBV5-4
D gene: TRBD2
CDR3 protein: CASSGSGLVANEQFF
CDR3 DNA: TGTGCCAGCAGCGGCTCGGGACTAGTCGCAAATGAGCAGTTCTTC

clone size: -
J gene: TRBJ1-4
V gene: TRBV11-2
D gene: -
CDR3 protein: CASSLAGNEKLFF
CDR3 DNA: TGTGCCAGCAGCTTAGCAGGGAATGAAAAACTGTTTTTT

clone size: -
J gene: TRBJ1-5
V gene: TRBV28
D gene: TRBD1
CDR3 protein: CASSLRDRVISNQPQHF
CDR3 DNA: TGTGCCAGCAGTTTAAGGGACAGGGTTATTTCCAATCAGCCCCAGCATTTT

clone size: -
J gene: TRBJ1-1
V gene: TRBV6-1
D gene: -
CDR3 protein: CASCPGQAPNTEAFF
CDR3 DNA: TGTGCCAGCTGCCCAGGGCAGGCTCCTAACACTGAAGCTTTCTTT

clone size: -
J gene: TRBJ2-1
V gene: TRBV11-3
D gene: -
CDR3 protein: CASSLNSVYNEQFF
CDR3 DNA: TGTGCCAGCAGCTTAAACAGTGTCTACAATGAGCAGTTCTTC

clone size: -
J gene: TRBJ2-3
V gene: TRBV13
D gene: -
CDR3 protein: CASSLGLGLDTQYF
CDR3 DNA: TGTGCCAGCAGCTTAGGCCTAGGCCTAGATACGCAGTATTTT

clone size: -
J gene: TRBJ1-2
V gene: TRBV6-6
D gene: TRBD1
CDR3 protein: CASADRELLIDGYTF
CDR3 DNA: TGTGCCAGCGCGGACAGGGAACTGTTGATTGATGGCTACACCTTC

clone size: -
J gene: TRBJ2-2
V gene: TRBV19
D gene: TRBD1
CDR3 protein: CATGQDLTGELFF
CDR3 DNA: TGTGCCACGGGACAGGATTTGACCGGGGAGCTGTTTTTT

clone size: -
J gene: TRBJ1-2
V gene: TRBV7-3
D gene: -
CDR3 protein: CASSLKLGYGYTF
CDR3 DNA: TGTGCCAGCAGCTTAAAACTCGGGTATGGCTACACCTTC

clone size: -
J gene: TRBJ1-1
V gene: TRBV19
D gene: -
CDR3 protein: CAVHTGYTEAFF
CDR3 DNA: TGTGCTGTCCACACAGGTTACACTGAAGCTTTCTTT

clone size: -
J gene: TRBJ1-5
V gene: TRBV5-1
D gene: -
CDR3 protein: CASSKSQGSQPQHF
CDR3 DNA: TGCGCCAGCAGCAAATCACAGGGCAGTCAGCCCCAGCATTTT

clone size: -
J gene: TRBJ2-3
V gene: TRBV10-2
D gene: TRBD2
CDR3 protein: CASSGSGKTDTQYF
CDR3 DNA: TGCGCCAGCAGTGGTAGCGGGAAAACAGATACGCAGTATTTT

clone size: -
J gene: TRBJ1-1
V gene: TRBV19
D gene: -
CDR3 protein: CASSPYTHPGTEAFF
CDR3 DNA: TGTGCCAGTAGCCCTTACACGCACCCGGGCACTGAAGCTTTCTTT

clone size: -
J gene: TRBJ1-4
V gene: TRBV4-2
D gene: -
CDR3 protein: CASSQREKLFF
CDR3 DNA: TGTGCCAGCAGCCAACGTGAAAAACTGTTTTTT

clone size: -
J gene: TRBJ2-5
V gene: TRBV5-6
D gene: -
CDR3 protein: CASSPRGLVGETQYF
CDR3 DNA: TGTGCCAGCAGCCCGCGGGGCTTGGTGGGAGAGACCCAGTACTTC

clone size: -
J gene: TRBJ2-2
V gene: TRBV9
D gene: TRBD2
CDR3 protein: CASSFGTSGKEGGELFF
CDR3 DNA: TGTGCCAGCAGCTTCGGGACTAGCGGGAAGGAGGGGGGGGAGCTGTTTTTT

clone size: -
J gene: TRBJ2-1
V gene: TRBV6-5
D gene: -
CDR3 protein: CASSFYPAESYNEQFF
CDR3 DNA: TGTGCCAGCAGTTTCTACCCAGCGGAATCCTACAATGAGCAGTTCTTC

clone size: -
J gene: TRBJ2-7
V gene: TRBV13
D gene: TRBD1
CDR3 protein: CASSLPGQGTYEQYF
CDR3 DNA: TGTGCCAGCAGTCTCCCGGGACAGGGGACCTACGAGCAGTACTTC

clone size: -
J gene: TRBJ1-1
V gene: TRBV5-4
D gene: -
CDR3 protein: CASSFGENTEAFF
CDR3 DNA: TGTGCCAGCAGCTTCGGGGAAAACACTGAAGCTTTCTTT

clone size: -
J gene: TRBJ1-2
V gene: TRBV10-3
D gene: -
CDR3 protein: CAISPPTNYGYTF
CDR3 DNA: TGTGCCATCAGTCCCCCTACTAACTATGGCTACACCTTC

clone size: -
J gene: TRBJ1-5
V gene: TRBV19
D gene: TRBD1
CDR3 protein: CASSIRDSNQPQHF
CDR3 DNA: TGTGCCAGTAGTATAAGGGACAGTAATCAGCCCCAGCATTTT

clone size: -
J gene: TRBJ2-7
V gene: TRBV4-3
D gene: TRBD1
CDR3 protein: CASSQASAGTGVGAEQYF
CDR3 DNA: TGCGCCAGCAGCCAAGCCTCCGCAGGGACAGGGGTAGGTGCCGAGCAGTACTTC

clone size: few
J gene: TRBJ1-5
V gene: TRBV2
D gene: TRBD1
CDR3 protein: CASTPGTTGGGQPQHF
CDR3 DNA: TGTGCCAGCACCCCGGGTACGACAGGGGGGGGTCAGCCCCAGCATTTT

clone size: -
J gene: TRBJ1-2
V gene: TRBV30
D gene: -
CDR3 protein: CACLREHGYTF
CDR3 DNA: TGTGCCTGCCTCAGGGAACATGGCTACACCTTC

clone size: -
J gene: TRBJ1-2
V gene: TRBV5-1
D gene: -
CDR3 protein: CASSSSVDSIANYGYTF
CDR3 DNA: TGCGCCAGCAGCTCCTCTGTCGACTCTATAGCTAACTATGGCTACACCTTC

clone size: -
J gene: TRBJ1-2
V gene: TRBV11-2
D gene: -
CDR3 protein: CASSFTAGNGYTF
CDR3 DNA: TGTGCCAGCAGCTTTACGGCAGGGAATGGCTACACCTTC

clone size: -
J gene: TRBJ2-1
V gene: TRBV4-1
D gene: -
CDR3 protein: CASSQEGTAGSSNEQFF
CDR3 DNA: TGCGCCAGCAGCCAAGAGGGGACGGCGGGATCGTCCAATGAGCAGTTCTTC

clone size: -
J gene: TRBJ2-1
V gene: TRBV4-1
D gene: TRBD2
CDR3 protein: CASSQGLAGPPGDEQFF
CDR3 DNA: TGCGCCAGCAGCCAAGGACTAGCGGGTCCCCCTGGGGATGAGCAGTTCTTC

clone size: -
J gene: TRBJ2-7
V gene: TRBV30
D gene: -
CDR3 protein: CAWSLRYEQYF
CDR3 DNA: TGTGCCTGGAGTTTGCGATACGAGCAGTACTTC

clone size: once
J gene: TRBJ2-2
V gene: TRBV27
D gene: -
CDR3 protein: CASSLLGANTGELFF
CDR3 DNA: TGTGCCAGCAGTTTACTAGGGGCGAACACCGGGGAGCTGTTTTTT

clone size: -
J gene: TRBJ2-4
V gene: TRBV28
D gene: -
CDR3 protein: CASSLEGLAKNIQYF
CDR3 DNA: TGTGCCAGCAGTTTGGAGGGACTAGCCAAAAACATTCAGTACTTC

clone size: -
J gene: TRBJ2-5
V gene: TRBV5-1
D gene: -
CDR3 protein: CASSLISGQETQYF
CDR3 DNA: TGCGCCAGCAGCTTGATTAGCGGCCAAGAGACCCAGTACTTC

clone size: once
J gene: TRBJ1-4
V gene: TRBV11-2
D gene: -
CDR3 protein: CASSSRELTNEKLFF
CDR3 DNA: TGTGCCAGCAGCTCCAGGGAATTAACTAATGAAAAACTGTTTTTT

clone size: -
J gene: TRBJ2-1
V gene: TRBV4-1
D gene: -
CDR3 protein: CASSQDNGRGYNEQFF
CDR3 DNA: TGCGCCAGCAGCCAAGATAACGGGAGAGGCTACAATGAGCAGTTCTTC

clone size: -
J gene: TRBJ1-1
V gene: TRBV4-1
D gene: -
CDR3 protein: CASSSNTEAFF
CDR3 DNA: TGCGCCAGCAGCTCTAACACTGAAGCTTTCTTT

clone size: -
J gene: TRBJ2-3
V gene: TRBV11-3
D gene: -
CDR3 protein: CASSLVRELDTQYF
CDR3 DNA: TGTGCCAGCAGCTTAGTACGGGAGCTGGATACGCAGTATTTT

clone size: -
J gene: TRBJ2-1
V gene: TRBV6-6
D gene: -
CDR3 protein: CASSYSSDYNEQFF
CDR3 DNA: TGTGCCAGCAGTTACTCTAGCGACTACAATGAGCAGTTCTTC